This TCR beta chain appears in the sequencing data of a study of shared clonotypes between healthy human individuals. Replicate PCRs run on sorted subsets employed around 200 ng DNA, 30,000 to 35,000 T cell genomes. Here immunoSEQ multiplex PCR was the method, and the copy in TCRdb shows in-frame clones only, minus some. This table has hundreds of thousands of clones, approximately 96% appearing once. V shed 9 bases, J shed 4 bases, and the junction held 11 bases outside the gene matches. The V gene's germline CDR1 is SNHLY and CDR2 FYNNEI. The CDR3 totals 16 residues. Naive CD8 cells were CD45RO-negative, positively selected for CCR7, excluding terminally differentiated effector memory CD45RA+ cells.

This receptor was obtained from a woman between 25 and 40 years old in good health. V usage is TRBV2 and J usage is TRBJ2-1; 11 bases fit TRBD2. The sequencing sample was made of naive CD8+ T cells sorted from blood. The CDR3 reads CASTEGLAGGYNEQFF. CDR3 coding DNA: TGTGCCAGTACTGAGGGGCTAGCGGGGGGATACAATGAGCAGTTCTTC.